Sequencing of this TCR beta chain was carried out in a study of T cell responses to AZD1222 COVID-19 vaccine. Study-wide results and caveats: Two AZD1222 administrations were followed by greater Spike-specific TCR breadth and depth. In the spike-specific TCR repertoire, nearly half reportedly target unmutated variant regions.

CDR1 and CDR2 from the germline V gene are LGHNA and YNFKEQ. There are 13 residues in the CDR3. Trimming pared 0 bases from V and 11 bases from J, leaving 12 bases between. With respect to this clone: What it binds is unknown.

TCRdb's copy holds only in-frame clones and misses some; the assay was immunoSEQ multiplex PCR. The sample shows some 150,000 clones, 90% of them seen only once. This clonotype originated in an adult in good health. The input for sequencing was peripheral blood, taken on day 0 of AZD1222 vaccination. V usage is TRBV4-2 and J usage is TRBJ2-3; tentative D call: TRBD2 (6 bases). This chain's CDR3 is CASSQEGRTEQYF. The DNA of the CDR3 is TGTGCCAGCAGCCAAGAGGGGAGGACTGAGCAGTATTTT.